One and the same sample provided the 27 T cell receptor beta chains below, sequenced in a study of T-cell memory formation after mild COVID-19. TCRdb processed the 5' RACE reads anew with MiXCR; each CDR3 protein has one entry. Altogether under 50,000 distinct CDR3 sequences are present, 8% to 10% being singletons, with the ten largest covering around 11%. Source material: PBMCs or a T cell subset sorted from them (not recorded which). The source of these receptors is an adult woman who had mild COVID-19 (a few samples of this study predate the infection). Cell type and time point are not known.

CDR3 coding DNA: TGCGCCAGCAGCCAGACGACAGTCCCGAGCGGTTCACCCCTCCACTTT. It specifies CASSQTTVPSGSPLHF. The rearrangement uses TRBV5-1 and TRBJ1-6; perhaps TRBD1 as D (5 bases). CDR1 and CDR2 (germline): SGHRS, YFSETQ. Trimming took off 4 bases at V and 9 bases at J, with 20 bases between the two ends. The CDR3 extends over 16 amino acids.

In its sample, this clonotype was seen many times. V usage is TRBV15 and J usage is TRBJ2-7; 8 bases are shared with TRBD2. V dropped 5 bases and J dropped 0; count of bases not matched to a gene: 6. This CDR3 region has 15 residues. In germline, CDR1 is LNHNV, CDR2 YYDKDF (reference sequence). CDR3 coding DNA: TGTGCCACCAGCGGCCCCGGGACTAGCTCCTACGAGCAGTACTTC. The encoded protein is CATSGPGTSSYEQYF.

This clonotype was counted only a few times. The J gene is TRBJ2-5, the V gene TRBV3-1; D unresolved. The CDR3 sequence is 13 residues long. Germline CDR1 and CDR2: LGHDT and YNNKEL (reference sequence). Trimming shortened V by 3 bases and J by 5 bases, and 10 bases separated the two germline ends. Here the CDR3 reads CASSHIRTETQYF. CDR3 bases: TGTGCCAGCAGCCACATCCGGACGGAGACCCAGTACTTC.

This clonotype was seen many times. CDR3 sequence (DNA): TGTGCCATCAGTGGCGGACTCAGCTCCTACGAGCAGTACTTC. Protein sequence: CAISGGLSSYEQYF. The chain joins TRBV10-3 to TRBJ2-7, with a tentative D call TRBD2 (5 bases). This CDR3 spans 14 amino acids. Trimming shortened V by 4 bases and J by 0 bases, and 10 bases separated the two germline ends. CDR1 and CDR2 from the germline V gene are ENHRY and SYGVKD.

This clonotype was observed at least ten times. The chain couples TRBV7-2 to TRBJ2-5, with D unclear. The CDR3 has 15 amino acids. V lost 1 base to trimming and J lost 4 bases, with 13 bases between them. The germline CDR1 and CDR2 sequences are SGHTA and FQGNSA. CDR3 bases: TGTGCCAGCAGCTTAGGGGTAGGGTGGCGAGAGACCCAGTACTTC. Encoded protein: CASSLGVGWRETQYF.

V gene TRBV6-1 combines with J gene TRBJ2-2; weak D call: TRBD2 (6 bases). Between the trimmed V and J ends, which lost 4 bases and 6 bases, there was a span of 15 bases. Germline V gives CDR1 MNHNS, CDR2 SASEGT. This CDR3 spans 15 amino acids. The CDR3 reads CASSVSGSVSGELFF. The DNA of the CDR3 is TGTGCCAGCAGTGTTTCCGGGAGTGTGTCCGGGGAGCTGTTTTTT.

This clonotype was counted at least ten times. The chain combines TRBV29-1 with TRBJ2-6; D is unclear. Trimming cost V 4 bases and J 0 bases, with 10 bases left between them. Germline CDR1 reads SQVTM; CDR2 reads ANQGSEA. The CDR3 is 15 amino acids. In DNA form, the CDR3 reads TGCAGCGTTGTGGGGATCGTCTCTGGGGCCAACGTCCTGACTTTC. Its translation: CSVVGIVSGANVLTF.

This clonotype is termed medium-sized. V usage is TRBV6-4 and J usage is TRBJ2-2; D is possibly TRBD1 (5 bases). Per germline, CDR1 MRHNA and CDR2 SNTAGT. The CDR3 has 13 residues. The germline V and J ends were trimmed by 4 bases and 4 bases, with 7 bases remaining between them. The CDR3 protein is CASSGQSTGELFF. The CDR3 DNA is TGTGCCAGCAGTGGACAGTCCACCGGGGAGCTGTTTTTT.

V usage is TRBV24-1 and J usage is TRBJ2-5; 9 positions match TRBD2. CDR1 KGHDR and CDR2 SFDVKD come from the germline V gene. The J segment lost 4 bases and the V segment lost 9 bases, leaving 11 bases of the junction unmatched. The CDR3 runs 15 residues. The CDR3 is CATSLGGGGGETQYF. The CDR3 nucleotides are TGTGCCACCTCTCTTGGCGGGGGGGGCGGAGAGACCCAGTACTTC.

The chain links TRBV20-1 to TRBJ2-3; a possible D gene is TRBD1 (7 bases). The CDR3 extends over 15 amino acids. Per the germline V gene, CDR1 is DFQATT and CDR2 is SNEGSKA (reference sequence). The V and J ends lost 3 bases and 10 bases respectively, with 23 bases between them. CDR3 bases: TGCAGTGCTAGGTCCAGGGGGGTTGAGGCGGGGTCGCAGTATTTT. It encodes CSARSRGVEAGSQYF.

This clonotype was recorded a few times. V and J are TRBV10-2 and TRBJ2-7; 8 bases are a match to TRBD2. CDR3 length: 13 residues. V was pared by 2 bases and J by 6 bases, with 3 bases of the junction left unmatched. Germline assignment: CDR1 WSHSY and CDR2 SAAADI. CDR3 nucleotides: TGCGCCAGCAGTGAGAGCGCGGGAGGCGAGCAGTACTTC. The encoded protein is CASSESAGGEQYF.

The gene calls are TRBV7-2 and TRBJ1-2, with unresolved D. The ends were cut back, 2 bases at V and 3 bases at J, with 10 bases in the middle. Germline V lookup: CDR1 SGHTA, CDR2 FQGNSA. This CDR3 is built from 14 residues. CDR3 nucleotide sequence: TGTGCCAGCAGCTTATCATACGGGGACTATGGCTACACCTTC. It translates to CASSLSYGDYGYTF.

There are a few counts of this clonotype. This sequence joins TRBV5-1 and TRBJ2-1, with TRBD2 matching 15 bases. With V trimmed by 4 bases and J by 6 bases, 5 bases remained unmatched. The germline V gene encodes CDR1 SGHRS and CDR2 YFSETQ. The CDR3 has 16 residues. CDR3 amino acids: CASSTGLAGGLNEQFF. CDR3 in DNA: TGCGCCAGCAGCACTGGACTAGCGGGGGGGCTCAATGAGCAGTTCTTC.

V usage is TRBV25-1 and J usage is TRBJ2-6; weak D call: TRBD1 (6 bases). The CDR3 runs to 16 residues. Germline V gene data show CDR1 as MGHDK and CDR2 as SYGVNS. The ends were cut back, 1 base at V and 4 bases at J, with 11 bases in the middle. CDR3 loop: CASSESEGTGANVLTF. CDR3 nucleotides: TGTGCCAGCAGTGAATCTGAGGGGACAGGGGCCAACGTCCTGACTTTC.

The V call is TRBV3-1, the J call TRBJ1-1; D unclear. The CDR3 runs to 14 residues. Germline values: CDR1 LGHDT, CDR2 YNNKEL (reference sequence). V was pared by 0 bases and J by 2 bases, with 7 bases between. For the CDR3, the DNA is TGTGCCAGCAGCCAAGACAACAGAAACACTGAAGCTTTCTTT. Translation gives CASSQDNRNTEAFF.

The chain's CDR3 is CASRRNKDQPQHF. The CDR3 DNA sequence: TGTGCCAGCAGGAGAAACAAGGATCAGCCCCAGCATTTT. The J gene is TRBJ1-5, the V gene TRBV12-3 or TRBV12-4; D is uncertain. The CDR3 consists of 13 residues. V lost 6 bases and J lost 5, with 11 bases in between.

This clonotype was counted only a few times. The rearrangement uses TRBV5-5 and TRBJ2-5; 7 positions agree with TRBD2. The CDR3 runs 17 residues. Trimming removed 6 bases from V and 4 bases from J; junction bases left unmatched: 18. Germline V gives CDR1 SGHKS, CDR2 YYEKEE (reference sequence). The CDR3 nucleotides read TGTGCCAGCACCAAAAAAGAATCAGGAGCGGGACGAGAGACCCAGTACTTC. This codes for CASTKKESGAGRETQYF.

The J gene is TRBJ1-1, the V gene TRBV5-4; TRBD1 aligns across 8 bases. CDR3 length: 14 amino acids. CDR1 is SGHNT and CDR2 is YYREEE in the germline V gene (reference sequence). V trimming: 5 bases; J trimming: 8 bases; junction bases outside the gene matches: 11. The CDR3 region is CASRGSGGPSEAFF. Written as DNA, the CDR3 is TGTGCCAGCAGGGGGTCAGGGGGCCCGTCAGAAGCTTTCTTT.

This clonotype was counted only a few times. V and J are TRBV25-1 and TRBJ2-5; D might be TRBD1 or TRBD2, each matching 5 bases. The V end was cut by 3 bases, the J end by 3 bases, with 20 bases between. This CDR3 is 17 amino acids long. Germline V CDR1 and CDR2: MGHDK, SYGVNS. CDR3 in amino acids: CASSDQAPRDGEETQYF. As DNA, the CDR3 is TGTGCCAGCAGTGATCAGGCTCCCCGGGACGGAGAAGAGACCCAGTACTTC. The full variable domain, in which reference TRBV25-1 and TRBJ2-5 provide the parts outside the CDR3, is EADIYQTPRYLVIGTGKKITLECSQTMGHDKMYWYQQDPGMELHLIHYSYGVNSTEKGDLSSESTVSRIRTEHFPLTLESARPSHTSQYLCASSDQAPRDGEETQYFGPGTRLLVL.

Many counts were recorded for this clonotype. The gene calls are TRBV20-1 and TRBJ1-2; no reliable D call. From germline, CDR1 is DFQATT and CDR2 SNEGSKA (reference sequence). The CDR3 is made up of 15 amino acids. Trimming pared 4 bases from V and 0 bases from J, leaving 15 bases between. The CDR3 sequence is CSATQVRSSNYGYTF. The CDR3 nucleotides read TGCAGTGCTACCCAAGTGAGGAGTTCTAACTATGGCTACACCTTC.

The genes are TRBV3-1 and TRBJ1-5; D ambiguous. V dropped 0 bases and J dropped 7 bases, with 7 bases sitting between them. CDR1 is LGHDT, CDR2 YNNKEL, per germline (reference sequence). CDR3 size: 13 residues. CDR3 sequence (DNA): TGTGCCAGCAGCCAAGATCTTACCCAGCCCCAGCATTTT. Translation: CASSQDLTQPQHF. The whole variable domain, remainder taken from reference TRBV3-1 and TRBJ1-5, is DTAVSQTPKYLVTQMGNDKSIKCEQNLGHDTMYWYKQDSKKFLKIMFSYNNKELIINETVPNRFSPKSPDKAHLNLHINSLELGDSAVYFCASSQDLTQPQHFGDGTRLSIL.

This clonotype was observed at least ten times. This sequence joins TRBV27 and TRBJ2-6; unclear D gene. The CDR3 loop spans 15 amino acids. The V end lost 5 bases, the J end lost 6 bases, and 14 bases lay between the germline ends. Per germline, CDR1 MNHEY and CDR2 SMNVEV (reference sequence). For the CDR3, the DNA is TGTGCCAGCAGTCCGCCCGCGCTCTTGGCCAACGTCCTGACTTTC. Translating it yields CASSPPALLANVLTF.

This clonotype was found many times. The chain has TRBV7-8 and TRBJ2-3; D is possibly TRBD1 (5 bases). CDR1 SGHVS and CDR2 FQNEAQ come from the germline V gene. Trimming stripped 5 bases from V and 6 bases from J, with 18 bases between. The CDR3 totals 15 residues. CDR3: CASSLQGARRDTQYF. The CDR3 coding sequence is TGTGCCAGCAGCCTTCAAGGGGCACGGCGGGATACGCAGTATTTT.

In its sample, this clonotype was seen many times. V is TRBV11-2 and J is TRBJ2-3, with 10 bases identical to TRBD2. The ends lost 3 bases at V and 5 bases at J; junction bases unmatched: 11. The CDR3 has 17 amino acids. Germline CDR1 SGHAT, CDR2 FQNNGV. CDR3 region: CASSFPSGRGAGDTQYF. The CDR3 region has the DNA TGTGCCAGCAGCTTCCCAAGCGGGAGGGGGGCCGGAGATACGCAGTATTTT.

DNA for the CDR3: TGCAGTGCTAGAGATCAACAGGGGAACACTGAAGCTTTCTTT. Its translation: CSARDQQGNTEAFF. The gene calls are TRBV20-1 and TRBJ1-1; possible D gene TRBD1, 6 bases. V lost 0 bases and J 1 base, leaving 9 bases between the germline ends. From germline, CDR1 is DFQATT and CDR2 SNEGSKA (reference sequence). The CDR3 totals 14 residues.

This clonotype occurred many times. The gene calls are TRBV12-3 or TRBV12-4 and TRBJ2-1, with D possibly being TRBD1 or TRBD2 (5 bases each). The CDR3 is made up of 16 amino acids. V was cut by 4 bases and J by 10 bases, with 23 bases left in between. The CDR3 nucleotides read TGTGCCAGCAGTTCCCGCACCGGGACCCTCAGGGACGAGCAGTTCTTC. This sequence encodes CASSSRTGTLRDEQFF.

The CDR3 coding sequence is TGTGCCAGCAGCAGGGACAGCTGGGGGAACTATGGCTACACCTTC. Translated, it gives CASSRDSWGNYGYTF. The chain links TRBV6-5 to TRBJ1-2, with 7 bases fitting TRBD1. Germline V gene data show CDR1 as MNHEY and CDR2 as SVGAGI. There are 15 residues in the CDR3. V was pared by 6 bases and J by 2 bases, with 9 bases of the junction left unmatched.